This T cell receptor beta chain appears in the sequencing data of a study of blood T cell repertoires in COVID-19. Study-level background: Sites in the United States, Italy and Spain provided acute and convalescent COVID-19 samples.

In the original processing: The assay estimated nucleated cells by amplifying reference gene primers. Method: immunoSEQ multiplex PCR; TCRdb's copy keeps in-frame clones and lacks some. V, J and clone size derive from that table, while D and trimming were established from the DNA sequence. The table lists a few hundred thousand clones, approximately 90% of them singletons. CDR1 is GTSNPN, CDR2 SVGIG, per germline (reference sequence). V lost 3 bases, J lost 1 base, and 3 bases stayed unmatched. The CDR3 consists of 15 residues. The sample comprised PBMCs or T cells enriched from blood (not recorded which). This clonotype was obtained from a woman under 30 who had recovered from COVID-19. The chain combines TRBV30 with TRBJ2-3; 11 nucleotides line up with TRBD1. For the CDR3, the DNA is TGTGCCTGGAGGAAGGGACAGGGGGGCACAGATACGCAGTATTTT. Its protein product is CAWRKGQGGTDTQYF.